These T cell receptor beta chains were read from a single sample in a study of T-cell reconstitution after alpha-beta-depleted transplantation in children. Via MiXCR, TCRdb re-called the PCR reads, giving one row per CDR3 protein. Of approximately 400,000 distinct CDR3 sequences listed, around 15% are singletons. Sequences were derived from PBMCs, mostly from graft donor cells, sampled 360 days after TCRalphabeta/CD19-depleted stem cell transplant. These receptors originate from a boy younger than two who had a stem cell transplant for Wiskott-Aldrich syndrome, so the T cells may come from the graft donor. Both conserved end residues are part of each CDR3. The D gene is left open where the match is weak. Clone size is shown for a subset of rows, as once, few, many or a class of expanded clone.

V gene	clone size	D gene	J gene	CDR3 DNA	CDR3 protein
TRBV5-1	.	TRBD2	TRBJ2-3	TGCGCCAGCAGCTTGTGGACACTAGCGGGAGAAGCAGATACGCAGTATTTT	CASSLWTLAGEADTQYF
TRBV20-1	few	TRBD1	TRBJ1-2	TGCAGTGCGGACGACAGGGGAGGGGATGGCTACACCTTC	CSADDRGGDGYTF
TRBV2	.	.	TRBJ1-1	TGTGCCAGCGCGACCTCTCGACAGGCCGTAATGAACACTGAAGCTTTCTTT	CASATSRQAVMNTEAFF
TRBV11-2	.	TRBD2	TRBJ2-3	TGTGCCAGCACCAACCTGGGAGCTAGCGGTGAACGTCGCACAGATACGCAGTATTTT	CASTNLGASGERRTDTQYF
TRBV20-1	few	.	TRBJ1-2	TGCAGTGCTAGATGGGGGGCGGGCTATGGCTACACCTTC	CSARWGAGYGYTF
TRBV5-1	few	TRBD1	TRBJ2-7	TGCGCCAGCAGCTACCGGGACAGGGTGTACGAGCAGTACTTC	CASSYRDRVYEQYF
TRBV15	.	.	TRBJ2-7	TGTGCCACCAGCATGGGACAAAACTACGAGCAGTACTTC	CATSMGQNYEQYF
TRBV6-5	many	TRBD1	TRBJ2-4	TGTGCCAGCAGTAACGGACAGGGATACATTCAGTACTTC	CASSNGQGYIQYF
TRBV25-1	.	TRBD2	TRBJ2-7	TGTGCCAGCAGTGAAGAAAGGACTAGCGGGAGGTTCACCTACGAGCAGTACTTC	CASSEERTSGRFTYEQYF
TRBV7-2	.	.	TRBJ1-1	TGTGCCAGCAGCTTACGTTCGGCCCCGGGACAATTTGAAGCTTTCTTT	CASSLRSAPGQFEAFF
TRBV10-3	once	.	TRBJ1-1	TGTGCCATCAGTGAGTCGGAAACCTTCAACACTGAAGCTTTCTTT	CAISESETFNTEAFF
TRBV20-1	few	TRBD2	TRBJ2-2	TGCAGTGCCCAGAGGCAAGCGGGAGCGATCGGGGAGCTGTTTTTT	CSAQRQAGAIGELFF
TRBV3-1	.	TRBD2	TRBJ2-5	TGTGCCAGCAGCCAAGATAGCCTAGCGGGACGAACCCAGTACTTC	CASSQDSLAGRTQYF
TRBV18	.	TRBD2	TRBJ2-1	TGTGCCAGCTCAGTTTCGGGGGGGCCTTACAATGAGCAGTTCTTC	CASSVSGGPYNEQFF
TRBV27	.	.	TRBJ2-4	TGTGCCAGCAGTGCGCGAAGTGGGGCCAAAAACATTCAGTACTTC	CASSARSGAKNIQYF
TRBV7-6	few	.	TRBJ2-2	TGTGCCAGCAGCTCCGGGATCCTTCCCACCGGGGAGCTGTTTTTT	CASSSGILPTGELFF
TRBV27	.	.	TRBJ2-7	TGTGCCAGCAGTCCTATGCCCCTACTGGGGGACGAGCAGTACTTC	CASSPMPLLGDEQYF
TRBV7-2	.	TRBD1	TRBJ2-1	TGTGCCAGCAGCTCCCGGGGAAGACAGGGGGGTGAGCAGTTCTTC	CASSSRGRQGGEQFF
TRBV12-3/TRBV12-4	.	TRBD2	TRBJ2-4	TGTGCCAGCAGTTCCGGGACTATAGTAGCCAAAAACATTCAGTACTTC	CASSSGTIVAKNIQYF
TRBV11-2	.	TRBD2	TRBJ2-1	TGTGCCAGCAGCACTAGCGGGGGAGTGTACAATGAGCAGTTCTTC	CASSTSGGVYNEQFF
TRBV12-3/TRBV12-4	few	.	TRBJ2-7	TGTGCCAGCAGTTCCCCCCTGGTCCAGGGGGGTTACGAGCAGTACTTC	CASSSPLVQGGYEQYF
TRBV12-3/TRBV12-4	.	TRBD2	TRBJ2-1	TGTGCCAGCAGTTTCCCCGGGACTAGAGACAATGAGCAGTTCTTC	CASSFPGTRDNEQFF
TRBV24-1	few	.	TRBJ1-2	TGTGCCACCAGTGATACCGGGACGGTATATGGCTACACCTTC	CATSDTGTVYGYTF
TRBV29-1	few	.	TRBJ2-1	TGCAGCGTTGAAGATCACGCCAGCACTTCCTACAATGAGCAGTTCTTC	CSVEDHASTSYNEQFF
TRBV12-3/TRBV12-4	many	.	TRBJ2-3	TGTGCCAGCAGCCCCGGGGATACGCAGTATTTT	CASSPGDTQYF
TRBV30	few	.	TRBJ2-7	TGTGCCTGGAGGGGAATCTCCTACGAGCAGTACTTC	CAWRGISYEQYF
TRBV20-1	.	.	TRBJ2-1	TGCAGTGCTAGAGAAAACCTTGGGGTAGACGGTGAGCAGTTCTTC	CSARENLGVDGEQFF
TRBV7-9	.	.	TRBJ2-3	TGTGCCAGCAGCTTCGGCAGGACGAGCACAGATACGCAGTATTTT	CASSFGRTSTDTQYF